A selection of T cell receptor beta chains follows, all from one sample in a study of T cell responses to AZD1222 COVID-19 vaccine. The assay was immunoSEQ multiplex PCR, and TCRdb's table has in-frame clones only and misses some. The data show more than 85,000 clones, with approximately 88% seen just once and under 20% held by the top ten. Sequences were derived from peripheral blood, sampled on day 0 of AZD1222 vaccination. These TCRs come from an adult in good health. CDR3s include the opening cysteine and the closing phenylalanine or tryptophan. The order of the fields is V gene, J gene, D gene, clone size, CDR3 protein, CDR3 DNA. D genes are given only for firm matches. A clone size is listed for some rows: how often the clone was seen (once, few, many), or a class if it is expanded.

TRBV7-9	TRBJ1-2	-	-	CASSLEGGSPNGYTF	TGTGCCAGCAGCTTAGAAGGTGGCAGCCCGAATGGCTACACCTTC
TRBV6-5	TRBJ2-1	TRBD1	-	CASRSLDRAIEFF	TGTGCCAGCAGATCCCTGGACAGGGCGATTGAGTTCTTC
TRBV10-3	TRBJ2-5	TRBD2	-	CAISAASGRAGETQYF	TGTGCCATCAGTGCGGCTAGCGGGAGGGCGGGGGAGACCCAGTACTTC
TRBV6-5	TRBJ1-1	-	-	CATSGGNTEAFF	TGTGCCACTTCCGGCGGGAACACTGAAGCTTTCTTT
TRBV3-1/TRBV3-2	TRBJ2-7	TRBD2	-	CASSPSGRAVYEQYF	TGTGCCAGCAGCCCTAGCGGGAGGGCTGTCTACGAGCAGTACTTC
TRBV6-1	TRBJ1-5	-	-	CASSDRLNQPQHF	TGTGCCAGCAGTGACAGGTTGAATCAGCCCCAGCATTTT
TRBV7-2	TRBJ1-5	-	-	CASSPRQAGSNQPQHF	TGTGCCAGCAGCCCCAGACAGGCTGGGAGCAATCAGCCCCAGCATTTT
TRBV2	TRBJ1-4	TRBD1	-	CASSSQGINEKLFF	TGTGCCAGCAGTTCACAGGGGATTAATGAAAAACTGTTTTTT
TRBV2	TRBJ2-3	TRBD2	-	CASSDSGESTDTQYF	TGTGCCAGCAGTGATAGCGGGGAAAGCACAGATACGCAGTATTTT
TRBV29-1	TRBJ2-2	TRBD2	once	CSVVGSGSLLNTGELFF	TGCAGCGTTGTCGGTAGCGGGAGCCTTCTGAACACCGGGGAGCTGTTTTTT
TRBV9	TRBJ1-4	-	-	CASSDPPRGGRPKPPNEKLFF	TGTGCCAGCAGCGATCCCCCTCGGGGGGGGCGGCCGAAACCACCTAATGAAAAACTGTTTTTT
TRBV6-1	TRBJ1-6	TRBD1	once	CASSPGQVSPLHF	TGTGCCAGCAGTCCCGGACAGGTCTCACCCCTCCACTTT
TRBV5-5	TRBJ1-6	TRBD1	-	CASSFPDRTGSPLHF	TGTGCCAGCAGCTTTCCGGACAGGACAGGGTCACCCCTCCACTTT
TRBV10-3	TRBJ2-4	TRBD2	once	CAISEFLAGERGIQYF	TGTGCCATCAGTGAGTTCCTAGCGGGAGAGAGGGGCATTCAGTACTTC
TRBV4-2	TRBJ2-4	-	-	CASSQELLAAKNIQYF	TGTGCCAGCAGCCAAGAGCTTTTGGCGGCCAAAAACATTCAGTACTTC
TRBV6-5	TRBJ1-2	-	few	CASSTGYGYTF	TGTGCCAGCAGTACAGGGTATGGCTACACCTTC
TRBV5-1	TRBJ1-1	-	-	CASRVGAGNTEAFF	TGCGCCAGCAGGGTTGGAGCGGGAAACACTGAAGCTTTCTTT
TRBV18	TRBJ1-1	TRBD1	-	CASSPRQGNDAEAFF	TGTGCCAGCTCACCAAGACAGGGGAACGACGCTGAAGCTTTCTTT
TRBV28	TRBJ2-1	-	-	CASTQVGPFYNEQFF	TGTGCCAGCACTCAAGTTGGCCCTTTCTACAATGAGCAGTTCTTC
TRBV5-1	TRBJ2-2	TRBD2	-	CASSGSGTSPPGELFF	TGCGCCAGCAGCGGATCCGGGACTAGCCCCCCCGGGGAGCTGTTTTTT
TRBV9	TRBJ2-5	-	-	CASSAGRVGETQYF	TGTGCCAGCTCCGCCGGGCGTGTGGGGGAGACCCAGTACTTC
TRBV5-8	TRBJ2-3	-	-	CASSRFGGSTDTQYF	TGTGCCAGCAGCCGATTCGGCGGTTCCACAGATACGCAGTATTTT
TRBV28	TRBJ2-3	-	-	CASSLKGRSRWNTQYF	TGTGCCAGCAGTTTAAAGGGCCGCAGTCGTTGGAATACGCAGTATTTT
TRBV3-1/TRBV3-2	TRBJ1-1	-	once	CASSNPGQNSNTEAFF	TGTGCCAGCAGCAATCCGGGACAAAACTCGAACACTGAAGCTTTCTTT
TRBV30	TRBJ1-1	-	-	CAWGHPNTEAFF	TGTGCCTGGGGACACCCGAACACTGAAGCTTTCTTT
TRBV27	TRBJ2-2	-	once	CASSFGGANTGELFF	TGTGCCAGCAGTTTTGGCGGGGCGAACACCGGGGAGCTGTTTTTT
TRBV6-6	TRBJ1-3	-	-	CASSTPTWNTIYF	TGTGCCAGCAGTACCCCGACTTGGAACACCATATATTTT
TRBV28	TRBJ1-1	-	-	CAANGPGEAFF	TGTGCCGCAAACGGACCAGGGGAAGCTTTCTTT
TRBV2	TRBJ1-2	-	-	CASSEGLGSGYTF	TGTGCCAGCAGTGAAGGTTTGGGCAGTGGCTACACCTTC
TRBV7-6	TRBJ2-5	TRBD2	-	CASSEGAGEGPSGTQYF	TGTGCCAGCAGCGAAGGTGCGGGGGAGGGGCCCAGTGGGACCCAGTACTTC
TRBV5-1	TRBJ2-7	TRBD1	-	CASSLRQGAVPYEQYF	TGCGCCAGCAGCTTGAGACAGGGGGCGGTTCCCTACGAGCAGTACTTC
TRBV10-3	TRBJ2-7	TRBD2	-	CAISEPGTSGYEQYF	TGTGCCATCAGTGAACCCGGGACTAGCGGCTACGAGCAGTACTTC
TRBV9	TRBJ1-5	TRBD1	-	CASSKGQGAYQPQHF	TGTGCCAGCAGCAAGGGACAGGGGGCGTATCAGCCCCAGCATTTT
TRBV12-3/TRBV12-4	TRBJ2-7	TRBD2	-	CASSPPGLAGLYF	TGTGCCAGCAGTCCACCTGGACTAGCGGGTTTGTACTTC
TRBV19	TRBJ1-1	-	-	CASSSLRTSGRGDTEAFF	TGTGCCAGTAGTTCCTTGAGGACGTCAGGGCGGGGGGACACTGAAGCTTTCTTT
TRBV19	TRBJ1-6	-	-	CASSIGPSNSPLHF	TGTGCCAGTAGTATTGGCCCCTCAAATTCACCCCTCCACTTT
TRBV28	TRBJ2-5	-	-	CASKTGLMSQTQYF	TGTGCCAGCAAGACGGGCCTAATGAGCCAGACCCAGTACTTC
TRBV10-3	TRBJ2-7	-	-	CAISEPESYEQYF	TGTGCCATCAGTGAGCCGGAGAGCTACGAGCAGTACTTC
TRBV4-2	TRBJ2-7	TRBD2	-	CASSQDLAGGFDEQYF	TGTGCCAGCAGCCAAGATCTCGCGGGAGGATTCGACGAGCAGTACTTC
TRBV14	TRBJ2-1	TRBD2	-	CASSQDTSGRAGEQFF	TGTGCCAGCAGCCAAGATACCAGCGGGAGGGCCGGGGAGCAGTTCTTC
TRBV18	TRBJ2-7	-	-	CASSPAGPSGEQYF	TGTGCCAGCTCACCTGCGGGACCCTCAGGGGAGCAGTACTTC
TRBV10-1	TRBJ1-3	-	-	CASSASGNTIYF	TGCGCCAGCAGTGCGTCTGGAAACACCATATATTTT
TRBV3-1/TRBV3-2	TRBJ2-1	TRBD2	-	CASSLAGDGDNEQFF	TGTGCCAGCAGCCTAGCGGGAGACGGTGACAATGAGCAGTTCTTC
TRBV7-8	TRBJ1-3	-	-	CASSSLHGNSGNTIYF	TGTGCCAGCAGCTCTCTTCACGGAAACTCTGGAAACACCATATATTTT
TRBV5-6	TRBJ2-3	TRBD2	-	CASSLGPAGGSTDTQYF	TGTGCCAGCAGCTTAGGTCCCGCGGGGGGTAGCACAGATACGCAGTATTTT
TRBV28	TRBJ2-7	-	-	CASSPVVGVPPWVYF	TGTGCCAGCAGTCCGGTTGTGGGGGTCCCGCCGTGGGTGTACTTC
TRBV5-8	TRBJ1-5	-	-	CASSLLRGNQPQHF	TGTGCCAGCAGCTTATTAAGGGGCAATCAGCCCCAGCATTTT
TRBV3-1/TRBV3-2	TRBJ1-2	TRBD1	-	CASSQGTGGSYGYTF	TGTGCCAGCAGCCAAGGGACAGGGGGGAGCTATGGCTACACCTTC
TRBV28	TRBJ2-2	TRBD2	-	CASSFATSGSHGELFF	TGTGCCAGCAGTTTTGCGACTAGCGGGAGTCACGGGGAGCTGTTTTTT
TRBV3-1/TRBV3-2	TRBJ1-5	TRBD1	once	CASSQGLQGHQPQHF	TGTGCCAGCAGCCAAGGTTTACAGGGGCATCAGCCCCAGCATTTT
TRBV27	TRBJ1-1	TRBD1	once	CASSSPRTGRNTEAFF	TGTGCCAGCAGTTCGCCGCGGACAGGGAGAAACACTGAAGCTTTCTTT
TRBV5-1	TRBJ1-2	TRBD1	-	CASSLGGGVINYGYTF	TGCGCCAGCAGCTTAGGAGGGGGCGTAATTAACTATGGCTACACCTTC